The entry that follows covers one T cell receptor beta chain sequence. This sample stems from a study of CD8+ T cells in alopecia areata. RNA extraction and reverse transcription yielded cDNA as sequencing template. The method was immunoSEQ multiplex PCR; TCRdb's version includes in-frame clones alone and lacks a portion of them. Among some 120,000 clones listed, 45% to 60% were seen once. The V segment lost 5 bases and the J segment 13 bases; nucleotides outside the gene matches: 17. CDR1 is SEHNR, CDR2 FQNEAQ, per germline (reference sequence). The CDR3 covers 15 residues. The material was CD4+ T cells sorted from blood, obtained at week 0. The TCR comes from a human donor with alopecia areata. The V gene is TRBV7-9, the J gene TRBJ2-4, with 7 bases fitting TRBD2. Here the CDR3 reads CASSQRLGGAPAQYF. The CDR3 DNA sequence: TGTGCCAGCAGCCAGAGGTTGGGAGGGGCCCCGGCCCAGTACTTC.